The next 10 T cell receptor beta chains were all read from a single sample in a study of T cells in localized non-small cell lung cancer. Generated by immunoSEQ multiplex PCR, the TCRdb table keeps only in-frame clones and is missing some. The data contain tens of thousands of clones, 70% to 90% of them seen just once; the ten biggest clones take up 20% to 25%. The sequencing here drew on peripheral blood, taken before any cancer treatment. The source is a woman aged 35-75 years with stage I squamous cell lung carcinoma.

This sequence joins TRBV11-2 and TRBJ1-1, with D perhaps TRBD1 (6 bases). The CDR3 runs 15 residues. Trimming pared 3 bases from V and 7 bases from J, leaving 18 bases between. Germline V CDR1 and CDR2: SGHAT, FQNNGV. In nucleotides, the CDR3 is TGTGCCAGCAGCTTTTTGGGGGGCAGGAAGAATGAAGCTTTCTTT. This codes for CASSFLGGRKNEAFF.

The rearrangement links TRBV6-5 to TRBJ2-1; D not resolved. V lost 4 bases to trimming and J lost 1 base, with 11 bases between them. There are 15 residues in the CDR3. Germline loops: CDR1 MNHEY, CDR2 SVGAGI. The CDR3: CASSSSQLSYNEQFF. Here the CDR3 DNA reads TGTGCCAGCAGTTCGAGTCAGCTTTCCTACAATGAGCAGTTCTTC.

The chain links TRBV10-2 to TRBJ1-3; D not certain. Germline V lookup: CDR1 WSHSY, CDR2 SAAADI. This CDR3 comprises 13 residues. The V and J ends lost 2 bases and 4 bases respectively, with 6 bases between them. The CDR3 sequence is CASSEKKGNTIYF. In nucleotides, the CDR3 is TGCGCCAGCAGTGAGAAGAAGGGAAACACCATATATTTT.

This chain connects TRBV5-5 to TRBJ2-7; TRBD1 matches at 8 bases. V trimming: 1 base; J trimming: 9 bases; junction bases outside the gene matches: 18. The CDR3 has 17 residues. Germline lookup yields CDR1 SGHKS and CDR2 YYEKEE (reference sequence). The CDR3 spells CASSLSTSGQAAFGQYF. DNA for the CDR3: TGTGCCAGCAGCTTGTCAACGTCGGGACAGGCTGCCTTCGGGCAGTACTTC.

The CDR3 bases are TGTGCCAGCAGCTTAGTCGGTGGGACAGGGGGTGAAGCTTTCTTT. This translates into CASSLVGGTGGEAFF. The chain is built from TRBV7-2 and TRBJ1-1; TRBD1 matches at 11 bases. With V trimmed by 1 base and J by 7 bases, 5 bases remained unmatched. CDR3 size: 15 residues. Germline assignment: CDR1 SGHTA and CDR2 FQGNSA.

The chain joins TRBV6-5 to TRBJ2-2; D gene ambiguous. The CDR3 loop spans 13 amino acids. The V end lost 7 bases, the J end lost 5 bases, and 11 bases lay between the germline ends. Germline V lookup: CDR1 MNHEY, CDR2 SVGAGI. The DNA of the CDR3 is TGTGCCAGCAATGGGCGTCGGACCGGGGAGCTGTTTTTT. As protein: CASNGRRTGELFF.

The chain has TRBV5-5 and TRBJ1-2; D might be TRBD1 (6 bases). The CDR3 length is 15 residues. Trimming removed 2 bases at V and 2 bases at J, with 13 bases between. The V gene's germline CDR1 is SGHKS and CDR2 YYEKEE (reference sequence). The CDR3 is CASSLGAGVNYGYTF. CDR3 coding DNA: TGTGCCAGCAGCTTAGGAGCAGGGGTCAACTATGGCTACACCTTC.

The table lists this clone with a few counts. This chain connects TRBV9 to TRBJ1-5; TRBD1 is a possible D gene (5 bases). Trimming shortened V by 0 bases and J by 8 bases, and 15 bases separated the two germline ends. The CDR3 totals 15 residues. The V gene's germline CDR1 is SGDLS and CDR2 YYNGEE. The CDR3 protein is CASSVGAGKGEPQHF. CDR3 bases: TGTGCCAGCAGCGTAGGGGCAGGGAAAGGAGAGCCCCAGCATTTT.

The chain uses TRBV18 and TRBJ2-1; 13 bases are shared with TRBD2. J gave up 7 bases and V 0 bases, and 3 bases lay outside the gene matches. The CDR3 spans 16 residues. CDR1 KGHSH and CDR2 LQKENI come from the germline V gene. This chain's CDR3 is CASSPPGTSGVNEQFF. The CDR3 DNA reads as TGTGCCAGCTCACCACCGGGGACTAGCGGGGTTAATGAGCAGTTCTTC.

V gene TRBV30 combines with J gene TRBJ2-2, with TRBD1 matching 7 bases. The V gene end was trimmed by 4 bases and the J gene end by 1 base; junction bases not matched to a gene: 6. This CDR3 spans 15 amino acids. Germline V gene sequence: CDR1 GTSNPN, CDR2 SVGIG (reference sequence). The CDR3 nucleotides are TGTGCCTGGACTAGACAGGGCTTGAACACCGGGGAGCTGTTTTTT. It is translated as CAWTRQGLNTGELFF. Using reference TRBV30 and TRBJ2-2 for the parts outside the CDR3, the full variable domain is SQTIHQWPATLVQPVGSPLSLECTVEGTSNPNLYWYRQAAGRGLQLLFYSVGIGQISSEVPQNLSASRPQDRQFILSSKKLLLSDSGFYLCAWTRQGLNTGELFFGEGSRLTVL.